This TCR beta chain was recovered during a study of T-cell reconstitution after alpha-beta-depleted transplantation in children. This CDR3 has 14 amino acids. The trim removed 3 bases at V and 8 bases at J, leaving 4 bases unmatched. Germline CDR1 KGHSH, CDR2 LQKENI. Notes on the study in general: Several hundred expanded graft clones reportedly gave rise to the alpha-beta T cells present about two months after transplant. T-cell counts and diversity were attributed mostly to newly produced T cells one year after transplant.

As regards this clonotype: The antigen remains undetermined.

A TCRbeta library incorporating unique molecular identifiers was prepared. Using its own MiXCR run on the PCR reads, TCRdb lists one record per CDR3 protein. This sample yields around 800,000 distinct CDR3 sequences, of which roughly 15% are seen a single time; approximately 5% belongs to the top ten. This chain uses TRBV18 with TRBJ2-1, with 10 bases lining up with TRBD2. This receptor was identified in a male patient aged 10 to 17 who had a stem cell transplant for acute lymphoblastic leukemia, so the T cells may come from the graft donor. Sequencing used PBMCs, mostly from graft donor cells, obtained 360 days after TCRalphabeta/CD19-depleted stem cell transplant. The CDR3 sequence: CASSPSSGSHEQFF. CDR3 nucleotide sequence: TGTGCCAGCTCACCGTCTAGCGGGAGCCATGAGCAGTTCTTC.